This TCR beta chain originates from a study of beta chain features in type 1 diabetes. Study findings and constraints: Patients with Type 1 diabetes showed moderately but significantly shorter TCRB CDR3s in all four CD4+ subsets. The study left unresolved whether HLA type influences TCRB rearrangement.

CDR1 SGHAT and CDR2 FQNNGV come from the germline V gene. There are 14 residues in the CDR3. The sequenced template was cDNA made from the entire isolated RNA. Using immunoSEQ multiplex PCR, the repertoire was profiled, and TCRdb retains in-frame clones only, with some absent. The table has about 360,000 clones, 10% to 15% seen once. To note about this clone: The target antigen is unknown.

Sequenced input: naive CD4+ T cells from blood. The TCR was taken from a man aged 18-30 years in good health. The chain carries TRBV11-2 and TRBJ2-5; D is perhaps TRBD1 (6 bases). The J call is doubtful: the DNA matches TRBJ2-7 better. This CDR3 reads CASSPDRSSYEQYF. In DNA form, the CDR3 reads TGTGCCAGCAGTCCTGACAGGAGCTCCTACGAGCAGTACTTC.